This TCR beta chain stems from a study of shared clonotypes between healthy human individuals. Clones were sequenced by immunoSEQ multiplex PCR, and TCRdb holds only the in-frame ones, with some missing. This table holds around 500,000 clones, 79% found once. In the case of this clone: The antigen is undetermined.

All participating donors were Caucasian adults from Nashville, Tennessee. This CDR3 spans 14 amino acids. Germline lookup yields CDR1 SGHAT and CDR2 FQNNGV. Findings and limits, study-wide: An anticipated effect of sequencing depth on clonotype sharing among donors was recognized.

The chain employs TRBV11-2 and TRBJ2-5; D remains ambiguous. The tail of the sequence fits TRBJ2-7 better, so the J call may be wrong. Sequencing was performed on PBMCs. This receptor was taken from a woman aged 40 to 50 in good health. Some clones in this sample may be carry-over from other donors' samples. The CDR3 is CASSLDPSRYEQYF. The CDR3 DNA reads TGTGCCAGCAGCTTAGACCCTAGTAGGTACGAGCAGTACTTC.